The source of this TCR beta chain is a study of blood T cell repertoires in COVID-19. Background on the study: Material from acute and convalescent COVID-19 was sourced from the United States, Italy and Spain.

The germline gives CDR1 SGHRS, CDR2 YFSETQ. The junction had 7 bases not matched to a gene; V was cut back by 4 bases and J by 11 bases. This CDR3 spans 12 amino acids. Profiled with immunoSEQ multiplex PCR; TCRdb holds only in-frame clones, not every one. The table has 55,000 to 80,000 clones, around four fifths seen once. This TCR came from a woman aged 80 or older with active or convalescent COVID-19. The chain has TRBV5-1 and TRBJ1-1, with 8 bases lining up with TRBD1. The sequencing input was peripheral blood. For the CDR3, the DNA is TGCGCCAGCAGCCCCGACAGGGGAAAGGCTTTCTTT. Translating gives CASSPDRGKAFF.